This TCR beta chain was identified during a study of cytomegalovirus exposure and HLA in healthy donors. Unmatched junction bases numbered 9, after V lost 3 bases and J lost 7 bases. From germline, CDR1 is SEHNR and CDR2 FQNEAQ (reference sequence). The length of the CDR3 is 14 residues. The PCR made use of 60 Vbeta and 13 Jbeta primers. The table came from immunoSEQ multiplex PCR; TCRdb's copy has only in-frame clones and leaves some out. The sample lists around 190,000 clones, 65% to 80% seen once, with 4.4% in the top ten. J is TRBJ2-7 and V is TRBV7-9, with 7 bases lining up with TRBD2. Sequenced sample: PBMCs. The clonotype originates from a woman aged 25 to 39 in good health and CMV-seropositive. This CDR3 reads CASSFMSSGTEQYF. In nucleotides, the CDR3 is TGTGCCAGCAGCTTTATGTCTAGCGGAACGGAGCAGTACTTC.